This T cell receptor (beta chain) emerged from a study of cytomegalovirus exposure and HLA in healthy donors. Study background: The platform used for the roughly 110 validation repertoires matched that of the approximately 620 first-cohort repertoires, a later analysis reported.

Findings and limits, study-wide: A subsequent analysis found that TCR clusters from the first cohort also tended to co-occur in the 120 or so validation repertoires, with 94% of cluster scores above 0. According to reports, the classifier identified cytomegalovirus status with high specificity and sensitivity. TCR beta chains numbering some 150 were designated cytomegalovirus-associated.

The protocol was immunoSEQ multiplex PCR, while the TCRdb copy is restricted to in-frame clones and leaves out a portion. This table holds 150,000 to 200,000 clones, about nine tenths found once. Losses at the gene ends were 3 bases for V and 2 bases for J; bases not matched to a gene: 4. The CDR3 has 15 amino acids. Germline assignment: CDR1 LNHNV and CDR2 YYDKDF (reference sequence). To note about this clone: Its antigen is unknown.

The clonotype originates from a woman in her 30s in good health and CMV-seronegative. The chain combines TRBV15 with TRBJ2-5, with 9 bases aligning to TRBD1. The sample was PBMCs. The DNA of the CDR3 is TGTGCCACCAGCAGCCGGGACAGGGTTCAAGAGACCCAGTACTTC. It codes for CATSSRDRVQETQYF.